Listed here are 24 T cell receptor beta chains from one sample, sequenced in a study of blood T cell repertoires in COVID-19. The protocol was immunoSEQ multiplex PCR, while the TCRdb copy is restricted to in-frame clones and leaves out a portion. Of roughly 250,000 clones in the sample, about 87% are singletons; the top ten hold about 1.5%. Sequenced material: PBMCs or T cells enriched from blood (not recorded which). All receptors come from a woman aged 45-65 years who had recovered from COVID-19.

The chain employs TRBV9 and TRBJ2-3, with TRBD2 as a possible D gene (6 bases). Deletions cut 3 bases from V and 0 bases from J, with 20 bases between. CDR3 size: 18 residues. The germline V gene encodes CDR1 SGDLS and CDR2 YYNGEE. The CDR3 nucleotides read TGTGCCAGCAGCGCCCCGCGGAGGGCCAGTGGGAGCACAGATACGCAGTATTTT. This codes for CASSAPRRASGSTDTQYF.

The CDR3 protein is CASSPRTGGVGNTIYF. The CDR3 DNA follows: TGTGCCAGCAGCCCTCGGACAGGTGGGGTAGGGAACACCATATATTTT. This sequence joins TRBV13 and TRBJ1-3, with TRBD1 identical over 7 bases. The V and J ends lost 5 bases and 7 bases, in that order; junction bases with no gene match: 14. Germline CDR1 reads PRHDT; CDR2 reads FYEKMQ (reference sequence). The CDR3 has 16 residues.

This chain uses TRBV28 with TRBJ1-6; the match to TRBD1 covers 8 bases. The V segment lost 6 bases and the J segment 10 bases; nucleotides outside the gene matches: 11. The CDR3 has 15 residues. Germline-derived CDR1 and CDR2 are MDHEN and SYDVKM. The CDR3 reads CASRAGTGHGSPLHF. In DNA, the CDR3 is TGTGCCAGCAGGGCCGGGACAGGTCATGGGTCACCCCTCCACTTT.

Only one count was recorded for this clone. This chain joins TRBV5-5 and TRBJ2-3; perhaps TRBD1 as D (5 bases). Trimming shortened V by 4 bases and J by 4 bases, and 10 bases separated the two germline ends. The germline V gene encodes CDR1 SGHKS and CDR2 YYEKEE (reference sequence). CDR3 length: 13 amino acids. CDR3 in DNA: TGTGCCAGCAGCCAGGACAATCCAGATACGCAGTATTTT. Its protein product is CASSQDNPDTQYF.

J is TRBJ1-2 and V is TRBV29-1; 9 bases are shared with TRBD1. The CDR3 contains 14 residues. With V trimmed by 6 bases and J by 4 bases, 9 bases remained unmatched. Germline V gene data show CDR1 as SQVTM and CDR2 as ANQGSEA. The CDR3 here is CSVIGPGQGYGYTF. For the CDR3, the DNA is TGCAGCGTCATTGGCCCGGGACAGGGCTATGGCTACACCTTC. Full variable domain (rest looked up from reference TRBV29-1 and TRBJ1-2): SAVISQKPSRDICQRGTSLTIQCQVDSQVTMMFWYRQQPGQSLTLIATANQGSEATYESGFVIDKFPISRPNLTFSTLTVSNMSPEDSSIYLCSVIGPGQGYGYTFGSGTRLTVV.

The chain uses TRBV4-1 and TRBJ1-2; D is ambiguous. The CDR3 is made up of 15 amino acids. The germline CDR1 and CDR2 sequences are MGHRA and YSYEKL. Trimming cost V 7 bases and J 2 bases, with 17 bases left between them. CDR3 coding DNA: TGCGCCAGCACCAGCGTGGGGAGCCTCAACTATGGCTACACCTTC. This encodes CASTSVGSLNYGYTF.

The chain uses TRBV27 and TRBJ2-4; possible D gene TRBD1, 5 bases. CDR3 length: 14 amino acids. CDR1 is MNHEY and CDR2 is SMNVEV in the germline V gene (reference sequence). The V end lost 5 bases, the J end lost 3 bases, and 11 bases lay between the germline ends. Here the CDR3 reads CASSKQEFKNIQYF. DNA of the CDR3: TGTGCCAGCAGTAAACAGGAATTCAAAAACATTCAGTACTTC.

V usage is TRBV9 and J usage is TRBJ1-5; TRBD1 is a possible D gene (5 bases). V was clipped by 5 bases and J by 7 bases, with 13 bases between them. The CDR3 runs 13 residues. Germline V gives CDR1 SGDLS, CDR2 YYNGEE. The CDR3 loop is CASSRGVRQPQHF. As DNA, the CDR3 is TGTGCCAGCAGTCGGGGGGTAAGGCAGCCCCAGCATTTT.

This chain's CDR3 is CAWSMGLYGYTF. For the CDR3, the DNA is TGTGCCTGGAGTATGGGGCTCTATGGCTACACCTTC. This rearrangement joins TRBV30 to TRBJ1-2; tentative D call: TRBD1 (5 bases). The CDR3 length is 12 residues. V lost 2 bases and J 4 bases, leaving 8 bases between the germline ends. CDR1 and CDR2 (germline): GTSNPN, SVGIG (reference sequence).

The chain joins TRBV9 to TRBJ2-3; no clear D. Germline V lookup: CDR1 SGDLS, CDR2 YYNGEE. The CDR3 length is 14 residues. Trimming took off 3 bases at V and 0 bases at J, with 8 bases between the two ends. The CDR3 DNA is TGTGCCAGCAGCGCTCTAGAGAGCACAGATACGCAGTATTTT. Translation: CASSALESTDTQYF.

The rearrangement uses TRBV20-1 and TRBJ1-1, with D possibly being TRBD1 (5 bases). This CDR3 is built from 14 residues. The V and J ends lost 3 bases and 0 bases respectively, with 11 bases between them. The germline gives CDR1 DFQATT, CDR2 SNEGSKA (reference sequence). The CDR3 region is CSASRPTVNTEAFF. As DNA, the CDR3 is TGCAGTGCTAGTCGCCCGACAGTGAACACTGAAGCTTTCTTT.

CDR3 nucleotides: TGTGCCAGCAGCTTACGGTCAGCGGGAGTATCAGATACGCAGTATTTT. Translated, it gives CASSLRSAGVSDTQYF. The chain couples TRBV7-3 to TRBJ2-3, with 8 bases matching TRBD2. Trimming at V came to 2 bases and at J to 4 bases, leaving 8 bases not matched to a gene. Germline CDR1 is SGHTA and CDR2 is FQGTGA. CDR3 size: 16 residues.

The V gene is TRBV28, the J gene TRBJ2-3, with D possibly matching TRBD1 (6 bases). The germline CDR1 and CDR2 sequences are MDHEN and SYDVKM. This CDR3 has 13 amino acids. V was clipped by 3 bases and J by 3 bases, with 7 bases between them. The CDR3 protein is CASSFQGTDTQYF. As DNA, the CDR3 is TGTGCCAGCAGTTTCCAGGGGACAGATACGCAGTATTTT.

The gene calls are TRBV5-1 and TRBJ1-5; D is ambiguous. Germline values: CDR1 SGHRS, CDR2 YFSETQ. The V and J ends lost 2 bases and 7 bases respectively, with 16 bases between them. This CDR3 region has 15 residues. The CDR3 here is CASSFSSGGGQPQHF. The DNA for the CDR3 is TGCGCCAGCAGCTTCTCATCGGGAGGTGGCCAGCCCCAGCATTTT.

The chain links TRBV30 to TRBJ2-2; 10 bases fit TRBD2. The CDR3 spans 15 residues. The V gene's germline CDR1 is GTSNPN and CDR2 SVGIG (reference sequence). The trim removed 5 bases at V and 2 bases at J, leaving 5 bases unmatched. The CDR3 here is CAWRGTSANTGELFF. CDR3 bases: TGTGCCTGGCGAGGGACTAGCGCCAACACCGGGGAGCTGTTTTTT.

The chain joins TRBV15 to TRBJ1-2; 8 bases fit TRBD1. With 0 bases clipped from V and 3 bases from J, the junction kept 3 bases outside the gene matches. This CDR3 region has 15 residues. Germline V gene sequence: CDR1 LNHNV, CDR2 YYDKDF (reference sequence). DNA of the CDR3: TGTGCCACCAGCAGAGATTCAGGGGGCTACTATGGCTACACCTTC. Translating gives CATSRDSGGYYGYTF.

The rearrangement links TRBV30 to TRBJ1-6; no firm D call. V dropped 4 bases and J dropped 7 bases, with 11 bases sitting between them. Looked up from germline, CDR1 is GTSNPN and CDR2 is SVGIG (reference sequence). This CDR3 has 13 residues. CDR3 region: CAWTNTENSPLHF. The CDR3 bases are TGTGCCTGGACCAATACAGAGAATTCACCCCTCCACTTT.

This clone was observed a single time. The gene calls are TRBV19 and TRBJ2-3; TRBD1 aligns across 7 bases. V was clipped by 10 bases and J by 1 base; unmatched bases: 14. This CDR3 is 16 amino acids long. The germline V gene encodes CDR1 LNHDA and CDR2 SQIVND (reference sequence). CDR3 in DNA: TGTGCCACTCGACTCAGGGGGAGAGGAGGCACAGATACGCAGTATTTT. Protein product: CATRLRGRGGTDTQYF.

The chain's CDR3 is CASSSPLSGSGEQYF. The CDR3 DNA reads TGTGCCAGCAGCTCCCCCCTTAGCGGATCGGGGGAGCAGTACTTC. The chain employs TRBV7-2 and TRBJ2-7; maybe TRBD2 (6 bases). With 4 bases removed from V and 7 bases from J, the gap between germline ends came to 20 bases. The V gene's germline CDR1 is SGHTA and CDR2 FQGNSA. The CDR3 consists of 15 residues.

The chain employs TRBV6-5 and TRBJ1-2; D not certain. Trimming stripped 6 bases from V and 7 bases from J, with 12 bases between. Germline lookup yields CDR1 MNHEY and CDR2 SVGAGI. The CDR3 is 12 amino acids. This chain's CDR3 is CASRQDFFGYTF. In nucleotides, the CDR3 is TGTGCCAGCAGGCAAGACTTCTTTGGCTACACCTTC.

The CDR3 sequence: CASSGLEGMGRNEQFF. The DNA of the CDR3 is TGCGCCAGCAGTGGCTTGGAAGGGATGGGGCGGAATGAGCAGTTCTTC. The V gene is TRBV10-1, the J gene TRBJ2-1, with D tentatively TRBD1 (5 bases). This CDR3 spans 16 amino acids. Looked up from germline, CDR1 is WNHNN and CDR2 is SYGVQD (reference sequence). V lost 4 bases to trimming and J lost 7 bases, with 20 bases between them.

The chain couples TRBV10-2 to TRBJ1-2; 12 bases line up with TRBD1. The V and J ends lost 7 bases and 4 bases, in that order; junction bases with no gene match: 4. The CDR3 spans 14 residues. Germline assignment: CDR1 WSHSY and CDR2 SAAADI. The CDR3 region is CASTGTGGVYGYTF. CDR3 coding DNA: TGCGCCAGCACCGGGACAGGGGGCGTCTATGGCTACACCTTC.

The chain is built from TRBV28 and TRBJ1-5; no firm D call. The V gene's germline CDR1 is MDHEN and CDR2 SYDVKM. The ends were cut back, 6 bases at V and 3 bases at J, with 15 bases in the middle. The CDR3 contains 15 residues. CDR3 residues: CASSYQTAVNQPQHF. CDR3 DNA sequence: TGTGCCAGCAGCTACCAAACAGCGGTCAATCAGCCCCAGCATTTT.

The chain has TRBV10-1 and TRBJ1-5; 9 positions agree with TRBD1. Germline V CDR1 and CDR2: WNHNN, SYGVQD (reference sequence). Trimming at V came to 6 bases and at J to 5 bases, leaving 5 bases not matched to a gene. This CDR3 is built from 14 residues. CDR3: CASRGDRDYQPQHF. CDR3 bases: TGCGCCAGCAGAGGGGACAGGGATTATCAGCCCCAGCATTTT.